The next 32 T cell receptor beta chains were all read from a single sample in a study of siplizumab effects on memory and regulatory T cells. Here immunoSEQ multiplex PCR was the method, and the copy in TCRdb shows in-frame clones only, minus some. Here the sample spans more than 50,000 clones, over 90% being singletons. Sequencing input: CD8+ T cells sorted from blood. The receptors shown here come from a human donor in good health.

J is TRBJ2-2 and V is TRBV30; TRBD1 might be the D (6 bases). V dropped 4 bases and J dropped 4 bases, with 7 bases sitting between them. Germline lookup yields CDR1 GTSNPN and CDR2 SVGIG (reference sequence). The CDR3 has 12 amino acids. The CDR3 protein is CAWTGATGELFF. The DNA for the CDR3 is TGTGCCTGGACAGGGGCCACCGGGGAGCTGTTTTTT. Based on the CDR3 plus reference TRBV30 and TRBJ2-2, the full variable domain is SQTIHQWPATLVQPVGSPLSLECTVEGTSNPNLYWYRQAAGRGLQLLFYSVGIGQISSEVPQNLSASRPQDRQFILSSKKLLLSDSGFYLCAWTGATGELFFGEGSRLTVL.

The chain has TRBV9 and TRBJ2-1, with a weak D call TRBD2 (5 bases). Per germline, CDR1 SGDLS and CDR2 YYNGEE. Trimming pared 0 bases from V and 5 bases from J, leaving 9 bases between. The CDR3 has 14 residues. For the CDR3, the DNA is TGTGCCAGCAGCGTAGTGGAGAGGGACAATGAGCAGTTCTTC. Encoded protein: CASSVVERDNEQFF.

The CDR3 region is CASSLGSFSTYEQYF. The CDR3 DNA sequence: TGTGCCAGCAGCTTGGGGTCATTCAGTACCTACGAGCAGTACTTC. This rearrangement joins TRBV5-6 to TRBJ2-7; no firm D call. The V end was cut by 0 bases, the J end by 2 bases, with 12 bases between. This CDR3 has 15 residues. Germline assignment: CDR1 SGHDT and CDR2 YYEEEE.

The chain combines TRBV10-3 with TRBJ2-5, with no clear D. CDR3 size: 13 residues. Trimming cost V 3 bases and J 5 bases, with 10 bases left between them. From germline, CDR1 is ENHRY and CDR2 SYGVKD. The CDR3 reads CAISDPLEETQYF. In DNA form, the CDR3 reads TGTGCCATCAGTGACCCCTTGGAGGAGACCCAGTACTTC.

This chain uses TRBV27 with TRBJ2-1, with 9 bases identical to TRBD1. With V trimmed by 5 bases and J by 9 bases, 8 bases remained unmatched. This CDR3 has 14 residues. The V gene's germline CDR1 is MNHEY and CDR2 SMNVEV (reference sequence). CDR3 nucleotides: TGTGCCAGCAGTGTCGGGACAGGGTTCGGTGAGCAGTTCTTC. This gives the protein CASSVGTGFGEQFF.

The rearrangement joins TRBV18 to TRBJ2-7; TRBD1 is a possible D gene (5 bases). Germline CDR1 KGHSH, CDR2 LQKENI. V was trimmed by 3 bases and J by 3 bases, leaving 12 bases between them. The CDR3 contains 14 residues. The CDR3 loop is CASSPTREDYEQYF. CDR3 sequence (DNA): TGTGCCAGCTCACCGACCAGGGAAGACTACGAGCAGTACTTC.

This rearrangement joins TRBV7-9 to TRBJ1-1; D remains ambiguous. Germline CDR1 SEHNR, CDR2 FQNEAQ (reference sequence). CDR3 length equals 11 residues. Deletions cut 6 bases from V and 1 base from J, with 3 bases between. As DNA, the CDR3 is TGTGCCAGCAGACCGAACACTGAAGCTTTCTTT. This sequence encodes CASRPNTEAFF.

This chain uses TRBV9 with TRBJ2-1, with D tentatively TRBD1 or TRBD2 (6 bases each). CDR3 length: 14 residues. Between the trimmed V and J ends, which lost 4 bases and 6 bases, there was a span of 14 bases. Germline CDR1 SGDLS, CDR2 YYNGEE. The chain's CDR3 is CASSTDGGPNEQFF. CDR3 sequence (DNA): TGTGCCAGCAGCACCGATGGGGGGCCCAATGAGCAGTTCTTC.

The rearrangement uses TRBV7-6 and TRBJ2-1; D unclear. V was pared by 3 bases and J by 0 bases, with 9 bases between. From germline, CDR1 is SGHVS and CDR2 FNYEAQ. The CDR3 is 15 residues long. The CDR3 sequence is CASSFDYSSYNEQFF. CDR3 sequence (DNA): TGTGCCAGCAGCTTCGATTACAGCTCCTACAATGAGCAGTTCTTC.

This chain uses TRBV7-9 with TRBJ1-2, with 9 positions matching TRBD1. With V trimmed by 5 bases and J by 3 bases, 4 bases remained unmatched. The CDR3 is made up of 14 amino acids. CDR1 and CDR2 from the germline V gene are SEHNR and FQNEAQ (reference sequence). CDR3 region: CASSQRDRDYGYTF. The CDR3 nucleotides are TGTGCCAGCAGCCAACGGGACAGGGACTATGGCTACACCTTC.

V is TRBV19 and J is TRBJ2-7, with D possibly TRBD2 on 5 matching bases. Germline lookup yields CDR1 LNHDA and CDR2 SQIVND (reference sequence). The CDR3 is made up of 14 amino acids. The V gene lost 3 bases and the J gene lost 2 bases, with 11 bases spanning the gap. For the CDR3, the DNA is TGTGCCAGTAGTATCAGGACTGACCCCTACGAGCAGTACTTC. This encodes CASSIRTDPYEQYF.

V usage is TRBV14 and J usage is TRBJ2-3; 7 bases align to TRBD2. V shed 4 bases, J shed 4 bases, and the junction held 11 bases outside the gene matches. There are 16 residues in the CDR3. Germline V lookup: CDR1 SGHDN, CDR2 FVKESK. The chain's CDR3 is CASSPEPGGSADTQYF. The CDR3 DNA sequence: TGTGCCAGCAGCCCCGAGCCGGGAGGTAGCGCAGATACGCAGTATTTT.

V usage is TRBV4-2 and J usage is TRBJ2-7, with 11 bases fitting TRBD2. Germline V gene sequence: CDR1 LGHNA, CDR2 YNFKEQ. The CDR3 has 16 residues. Trimming removed 0 bases from V and 9 bases from J; junction bases left unmatched: 10. Written as DNA, the CDR3 is TGTGCCAGCAGCCAAGAGATCCTAGCGGGAGGATCCGGGCAGTACTTC. Its protein product is CASSQEILAGGSGQYF.

V and J are TRBV28 and TRBJ1-4; 9 nucleotides agree with TRBD1. Trimming cost V 4 bases and J 3 bases; bases outside gene matches: 12. The CDR3 has 18 amino acids. Germline V gene data show CDR1 as MDHEN and CDR2 as SYDVKM. The CDR3 coding sequence is TGTGCCAGCAGTTCCAATGCAAGGACAGGGGAGTCTAATGAAAAACTGTTTTTT. Residues: CASSSNARTGESNEKLFF.

V usage is TRBV9 and J usage is TRBJ2-7, with 8 bases that match TRBD1. CDR1 and CDR2 (germline): SGDLS, YYNGEE. Losses at the gene ends were 3 bases for V and 6 bases for J; bases not matched to a gene: 11. CDR3 length: 15 amino acids. CDR3 bases: TGTGCCAGCAGCGGGCCCTCGACAGGGGCTATCGAGCAGTACTTC. This encodes CASSGPSTGAIEQYF.

About this clone: Compared with germline, one end of the junction differs, possibly owing to a read error. This chain uses TRBV7-7 with TRBJ2-1, with a weak D call TRBD2 (6 bases). The germline gives CDR1 SSHAT, CDR2 FNYEAQ (reference sequence). This CDR3 contains 17 residues. The CDR3 here is CASSLGLAGSSYNEQFF. CDR3 bases: TGTGCTAGCAGCTTAGGCCTGGCGGGGAGCTCCTACAATGAGCAGTTCTTC.

This rearrangement joins TRBV5-1 to TRBJ1-2, with D hard to call. Germline V gene sequence: CDR1 SGHRS, CDR2 YFSETQ. The CDR3 has 13 amino acids. Between the trimmed V and J ends, which lost 4 bases and 2 bases, there was a span of 9 bases. As DNA, the CDR3 is TGCGCCAGCAGCACCCGGGAAAACTATGGCTACACCTTC. This encodes CASSTRENYGYTF.

The chain employs TRBV28 and TRBJ1-5, with D hard to call. Trimming removed 6 bases at V and 0 bases at J, with 18 bases between. Germline lookup yields CDR1 MDHEN and CDR2 SYDVKM. CDR3 length equals 17 residues. The DNA for the CDR3 is TGTGCCAGCAGCTCTCCACTCACGGGGTATAGCAATCAGCCCCAGCATTTT. It specifies CASSSPLTGYSNQPQHF.

The CDR3 loop reads CASSHPGGYF. CDR3 sequence (DNA): TGCGCCAGCAGTCATCCTGGGGGGTACTTC. The genes are TRBV23-1 and TRBJ2-5; TRBD1 or TRBD2 may be the D gene (5 bases each). TRBV23-1 is filed as an ORF, its function uncertain. This CDR3 spans 10 amino acids. V lost 3 bases to trimming and J lost 13 bases, with 9 bases between them.

The chain couples TRBV9 to TRBJ2-1, with 11 bases lining up with TRBD2. The CDR3 covers 15 residues. The V gene's germline CDR1 is SGDLS and CDR2 YYNGEE. The J segment lost 7 bases and the V segment lost 0 bases, leaving 3 bases of the junction unmatched. Here the CDR3 reads CASSVVPSGRNEQFF. The CDR3 DNA reads TGTGCCAGCAGCGTAGTCCCTAGCGGGAGGAATGAGCAGTTCTTC.

The rearrangement links TRBV11-2 to TRBJ2-1, with D perhaps TRBD2 (6 bases). V lost 4 bases and J lost 4, with 14 bases in between. CDR1 and CDR2 from the germline V gene are SGHAT and FQNNGV. The CDR3 covers 15 residues. The CDR3 loop reads CASSYFLSGYNEQFF. As DNA, the CDR3 is TGTGCCAGCAGCTATTTCCTTAGCGGTTACAATGAGCAGTTCTTC.

The rearrangement joins TRBV6-5 to TRBJ2-1, with unresolved D. Germline CDR1 MNHEY, CDR2 SVGAGI. This CDR3 contains 13 residues. The V and J ends lost 6 bases and 9 bases respectively, with 15 bases between them. The CDR3 sequence is CASSSAGFLEQFF. The CDR3 DNA reads TGTGCCAGCAGCTCCGCAGGTTTTCTTGAGCAGTTCTTC.

The chain combines TRBV15 with TRBJ2-3; unclear D gene. Between the trimmed V and J ends, which lost 8 bases and 0 bases, there was a span of 9 bases. CDR1 is LNHNV, CDR2 YYDKDF, per germline (reference sequence). The CDR3 consists of 13 residues. The DNA of the CDR3 is TGTGCCACCGGCCTAGGTAGCACAGATACGCAGTATTTT. This codes for CATGLGSTDTQYF. The complete variable domain, with remaining parts taken from reference TRBV15 and TRBJ2-3, reads DAMVIQNPRYQVTQFGKPVTLSCSQTLNHNVMYWYQQKSSQAPKLLFHYYDKDFNNEADTPDNFQSRRPNTSFCFLDIRSPGLGDTAMYLCATGLGSTDTQYFGPGTRLTVL.

This chain connects TRBV27 to TRBJ2-1, with 12 bases fitting TRBD2. Trimming at V came to 4 bases and at J to 6 bases, leaving 10 bases not matched to a gene. In germline, CDR1 is MNHEY, CDR2 SMNVEV (reference sequence). The CDR3 length is 17 residues. The CDR3 sequence: CASSSRTSGTPSNEQFF. The DNA for the CDR3 is TGTGCCAGCAGTTCCAGGACTAGCGGGACCCCGAGCAATGAGCAGTTCTTC.

The V call is TRBV14, the J call TRBJ2-7, with a tentative D call TRBD2 (5 bases). V lost 1 base to trimming and J lost 3 bases, with 10 bases between them. The germline V gene encodes CDR1 SGHDN and CDR2 FVKESK. CDR3 size: 14 residues. The CDR3 nucleotides read TGTGCCAGCAGCCAAGGGCTAGCTGTCTACGAGCAGTACTTC. Encoded protein: CASSQGLAVYEQYF.

This CDR3 reads CASSFPGSYSYGYTF. As DNA, the CDR3 is TGTGCCAGCAGCTTCCCGGGCTCCTATTCCTATGGCTACACCTTC. The chain joins TRBV5-4 to TRBJ1-2, with no clear D. The germline CDR1 and CDR2 sequences are SGHNT and YYREEE (reference sequence). The V end lost 2 bases, the J end lost 4 bases, and 15 bases lay between the germline ends. The CDR3 has 15 residues. Drawing the rest from reference TRBV5-4 and TRBJ1-2, the complete variable domain is ETGVTQSPTHLIKTRGQQVTLRCSSQSGHNTVSWYQQALGQGPQFIFQYYREEENGRGNFPPRFSGLQFPNYSSELNVNALELDDSALYLCASSFPGSYSYGYTFGSGTRLTVV.

This chain uses TRBV30 with TRBJ2-7; D may be TRBD2 (6 bases). The length of the CDR3 is 14 residues. Per germline, CDR1 GTSNPN and CDR2 SVGIG (reference sequence). V was clipped by 0 bases and J by 5 bases, with 14 bases between them. CDR3: CAWSVLGREDEQYF. Written as DNA, the CDR3 is TGTGCCTGGAGTGTACTGGGCAGGGAGGACGAGCAGTACTTC.

This clone was counted once. This sequence joins TRBV4-1 and TRBJ2-1; D is unclear. The V end was cut by 5 bases, the J end by 3 bases, with 11 bases between. Germline CDR1 and CDR2: MGHRA and YSYEKL. The CDR3 is made up of 14 amino acids. CDR3 bases: TGCGCCAGCAGCGCCCTCGGGCGCTACAATGAGCAGTTCTTC. As protein: CASSALGRYNEQFF.

The chain recombines TRBV19 with TRBJ2-7; D may be TRBD1 or TRBD2 (5 bases each). Germline V CDR1 and CDR2: LNHDA, SQIVND (reference sequence). The CDR3 runs to 13 residues. Trimming removed 5 bases from V and 7 bases from J, with 15 bases in between. CDR3 in DNA: TGTGCCAGTAGTTCCGGGGCGGTCGGTGAGCAGTACTTC. Protein: CASSSGAVGEQYF.

CDR3 sequence: CASSSWDRGGYGYTF. DNA for the CDR3: TGTGCCAGCAGCAGTTGGGACAGGGGGGGCTATGGCTACACCTTC. V is TRBV5-5 and J is TRBJ1-2, with 11 bases identical to TRBD1. The CDR3 spans 15 residues. The germline gives CDR1 SGHKS, CDR2 YYEKEE (reference sequence). Trimming took 4 bases from V and 4 from J; bases not matched to a gene: 6.

CDR3 residues: CASSPLGTTYEQYF. CDR3 DNA: TGTGCCAGCAGTCCACTCGGGACAACCTACGAGCAGTACTTC. The chain has TRBV25-1 and TRBJ2-7; TRBD1 is a possible D gene (6 bases). V was shortened by 5 bases and J by 2 bases, with 13 bases between the two germline ends. Germline-derived CDR1 and CDR2 are MGHDK and SYGVNS. CDR3 length: 14 residues.

The chain is built from TRBV4-3 and TRBJ2-1; D might be TRBD2 (5 bases). CDR3 length equals 16 residues. V lost 0 bases to trimming and J lost 4 bases, with 13 bases between them. Germline V lookup: CDR1 LGHNA, CDR2 YSLEER. The CDR3 DNA reads as TGCGCCAGCAGCCAAGAAGAGGGCCCGGGGTACAATGAGCAGTTCTTC. Protein product: CASSQEEGPGYNEQFF.